The next 4 T cell receptor beta chains were all read from a single sample in a study of T cells in localized non-small cell lung cancer. Assay: immunoSEQ multiplex PCR; the TCRdb copy retains only in-frame clones and omits some. Here the sample spans around 2,300 clones, roughly a quarter being singletons. Specimen: lung tumor tissue, collected before any cancer treatment. The receptors shown here come from a man aged 40-75 years with stage III lung adenocarcinoma.

The V call is TRBV5-1, the J call TRBJ2-3; 10 nucleotides agree with TRBD2. The CDR3 covers 17 residues. Germline V gene data show CDR1 as SGHRS and CDR2 as YFSETQ. The V gene end was trimmed by 4 bases and the J gene end by 1 base; junction bases not matched to a gene: 9. CDR3 amino acids: CASSPSGRVGGTDTQYF. For the CDR3, the DNA is TGCGCCAGCAGCCCGAGCGGGAGGGTCGGGGGCACAGATACGCAGTATTTT.

CDR3 bases: TGTGCCAGTAGTGACAGGGGGCTCGGGGACACCATATATTTT. Translating it yields CASSDRGLGDTIYF. The V and J genes are TRBV19 and TRBJ1-3; TRBD1 agrees at 10 bases. The V and J ends lost 5 bases and 8 bases, in that order; junction bases with no gene match: 6. Germline V CDR1 and CDR2: LNHDA, SQIVND (reference sequence). CDR3 length: 14 amino acids.

This clone is deemed medium-sized. CDR3 DNA sequence: TGTGCCAGCAGCGTAACCGACAGGGGAGGTTGGACTTTCTTT. Protein sequence: CASSVTDRGGWTFF. The chain combines TRBV11-3 with TRBJ1-1, with 8 bases fitting TRBD1. Germline V gene data show CDR1 as SGHNT and CDR2 as YENEEA. The CDR3 has 14 residues. The trim removed 5 bases at V and 12 bases at J, leaving 14 bases unmatched.

The rearrangement links TRBV6-8 to TRBJ1-4, with a tentative D call TRBD1 (5 bases). The V and J ends lost 10 bases and 5 bases respectively, with 14 bases between them. Germline V lookup: CDR1 MNHGY, CDR2 SAAAGT. The CDR3 is made up of 13 amino acids. CDR3 protein: CAIRGTSNEKLFF. The CDR3 nucleotides read TGTGCCATCAGAGGGACTTCGAATGAAAAACTGTTTTTT.